The rows below give T cell receptor beta chains drawn from one sample of a study of blood T cell repertoires in COVID-19. The method was immunoSEQ multiplex PCR; TCRdb's version includes in-frame clones alone and lacks a portion of them. The sample consists of about 380,000 clones, 85% of them appearing once. Sequenced input: peripheral blood. All receptors derive from a woman aged 18-29 years with acute or convalescent COVID-19. CDR3s include the opening cysteine and the closing phenylalanine or tryptophan. D genes are given only for firm matches. For some rows the clone size is stated as once, few or many, or as a class when expanded; others skip it.

D | J | V | size | CDR3 | DNA
TRBD1 | TRBJ1-2 | TRBV6-5 | . | CASSPGTGVGYTF | TGTGCCAGCAGTCCTGGGACAGGGGTCGGCTACACCTTC
TRBD1 | TRBJ1-1 | TRBV2 | once | CASSIQGEYTEAFF | TGTGCCAGCAGTATACAGGGGGAGTACACTGAAGCTTTCTTT
TRBD2 | TRBJ2-5 | TRBV2 | few | CASSATSGQETQYF | TGTGCCAGCAGCGCTACTAGCGGACAAGAGACCCAGTACTTC
TRBD2 | TRBJ2-5 | TRBV6-1 | . | CASSEASGGAASPQETQYF | TGTGCCAGCAGTGAAGCAAGCGGGGGGGCCGCATCCCCGCAAGAGACCCAGTACTTC
. | TRBJ1-4 | TRBV27 | few | CASSFSPGAGVSEKLFF | TGTGCCAGCAGTTTCTCCCCCGGTGCAGGGGTCAGTGAAAAACTGTTTTTT
. | TRBJ2-5 | TRBV9 | . | CASSVGGKETQYF | TGTGCCAGCAGCGTAGGAGGGAAAGAGACCCAGTACTTC
TRBD1 | TRBJ2-3 | TRBV7-6 | . | CASSLDRGADTQYF | TGTGCCAGCAGCTTGGACAGGGGTGCAGATACGCAGTATTTT
. | TRBJ2-7 | TRBV11-2 | . | CASSLISGDFYEQYF | TGTGCCAGCAGCTTAATCTCCGGAGACTTCTACGAGCAGTACTTC
. | TRBJ2-1 | TRBV19 | . | CASSIGLGRGFYNEQFF | TGTGCCAGTAGTATAGGTCTCGGGCGGGGATTTTACAATGAGCAGTTCTTC
TRBD1 | TRBJ1-3 | TRBV30 | . | CAWTGTASSGNTIYF | TGTGCCTGGACCGGGACAGCGTCCTCTGGAAACACCATATATTTT
. | TRBJ1-4 | TRBV28 | . | CASSLWLAGLGEKLFF | TGTGCCAGCAGTTTATGGTTGGCAGGGTTAGGAGAAAAACTGTTTTTT
TRBD1 | TRBJ2-6 | TRBV28 | . | CASSGQGAAGANVLTF | TGTGCCAGCAGTGGACAGGGGGCGGCTGGGGCCAACGTCCTGACTTTC
TRBD1 | TRBJ1-1 | TRBV19 | . | CASTTGTGGTEAFF | TGTGCCAGTACCACCGGGACAGGGGGCACTGAAGCTTTCTTT
. | TRBJ1-5 | TRBV5-5 | . | CASSLRDNPAQHF | TGTGCCAGCAGCCTTCGCGACAACCCTGCCCAGCATTTT
. | TRBJ2-7 | TRBV5-1 | . | CASRVGGVSYEQYF | TGCGCCAGCAGAGTTGGGGGCGTCTCCTACGAGCAGTACTTC
. | TRBJ2-1 | TRBV7-6 | . | CASSLSEAWAYNEQFF | TGTGCCAGCAGCTTGTCGGAGGCTTGGGCTTACAATGAGCAGTTCTTC
. | TRBJ1-2 | TRBV2 | once | CASSEARGGDGYTF | TGTGCCAGCAGTGAAGCCAGGGGTGGGGATGGCTACACCTTC
. | TRBJ1-1 | TRBV30 | once | CAWSFLGGLNTEAFF | TGTGCCTGGAGTTTCCTTGGGGGCCTCAACACTGAAGCTTTCTTT
TRBD2 | TRBJ2-7 | TRBV2 | . | CASSLAGANSYEQYF | TGTGCCAGCAGTCTAGCGGGGGCCAACTCCTACGAGCAGTACTTC
TRBD1 | TRBJ1-2 | TRBV11-2 | few | CASSLPGQGWYGYTF | TGTGCCAGCAGCCTACCGGGACAGGGTTGGTATGGCTACACCTTC
. | TRBJ1-1 | TRBV5-1 | . | CASSFSGANTEAFF | TGCGCCAGCAGCTTTTCAGGGGCAAACACTGAAGCTTTCTTT
TRBD1 | TRBJ1-2 | TRBV5-6 | . | CASSWVPQGEGYTF | TGTGCCAGCAGCTGGGTACCACAGGGGGAAGGCTACACCTTC
. | TRBJ2-1 | TRBV19 | . | CASSWGRSGNEQFF | TGTGCCAGTAGTTGGGGCAGGTCTGGGAATGAGCAGTTCTTC
. | TRBJ1-1 | TRBV19 | . | CASSGQLNTEAFF | TGTGCCAGTAGCGGACAGTTGAACACTGAAGCTTTCTTT
. | TRBJ2-6 | TRBV28 | . | CASSEESGANVLTF | TGTGCCAGCAGTGAGGAATCTGGGGCCAACGTCCTGACTTTC
. | TRBJ1-1 | TRBV27 | . | CASSVGGLGREAFF | TGTGCCAGCAGTGTAGGAGGGTTGGGGCGGGAAGCTTTCTTT
TRBD2 | TRBJ2-3 | TRBV11-2 | few | CASSKLSRTSGRTDTQYF | TGTGCCAGCAGCAAACTCTCCCGAACTAGCGGCCGCACAGATACGCAGTATTTT
TRBD1 | TRBJ1-3 | TRBV9 | . | CASSVAGTDGNTIYF | TGTGCCAGCAGCGTAGCCGGGACAGATGGAAACACCATATATTTT
. | TRBJ1-1 | TRBV6-5 | . | CASRDGGVTEAFF | TGTGCCAGCAGGGATGGGGGGGTCACTGAAGCTTTCTTT
. | TRBJ1-6 | TRBV2 | few | CASREEPLANSPLHF | TGTGCCAGCAGGGAGGAACCTTTAGCTAATTCACCCCTCCACTTT
. | TRBJ1-1 | TRBV29-1 | . | CSADSPGAEAFF | TGCAGCGCGGACAGTCCCGGGGCTGAAGCTTTCTTT
. | TRBJ1-2 | TRBV3-1/TRBV3-2 | . | CASSPTEQGGGYTF | TGTGCCAGCAGCCCTACAGAACAGGGCGGTGGCTACACCTTC
TRBD1 | TRBJ1-4 | TRBV9 | . | CASSAGTANNEKLFF | TGTGCCAGCAGCGCCGGGACAGCCAATAATGAAAAACTGTTTTTT
. | TRBJ2-6 | TRBV7-8 | . | CASSSRGAGDSSGANVLTF | TGTGCCAGCAGCTCACGAGGGGCAGGGGATTCCTCTGGGGCCAACGTCCTGACTTTC
. | TRBJ2-7 | TRBV6-5 | . | CASMPQGQITYEQYF | TGTGCCAGCATGCCTCAGGGACAAATAACCTACGAGCAGTACTTC
TRBD2 | TRBJ2-1 | TRBV6-5 | . | CASSYRLAGGNEQFF | TGTGCCAGCAGTTACCGACTAGCGGGAGGGAATGAGCAGTTCTTC
. | TRBJ2-7 | TRBV12-3/TRBV12-4 | . | CATRGPPTYEQYF | TGTGCCACCCGAGGGCCCCCCACCTACGAGCAGTACTTC
TRBD1 | TRBJ1-2 | TRBV12-3/TRBV12-4 | few | CASTNRGDYGYTF | TGTGCCAGCACCAACAGGGGCGACTATGGCTACACCTTC
TRBD2 | TRBJ2-5 | TRBV28 | . | CASTRPGVGLAGVGETQYF | TGTGCCAGCACCCGCCCCGGGGTGGGACTAGCGGGAGTAGGTGAGACCCAGTACTTC
TRBD2 | TRBJ2-7 | TRBV5-1 | . | CASSLDSSGRAPTYEQYF | TGCGCCAGCAGCTTGGATTCTAGCGGGAGGGCCCCAACCTACGAGCAGTACTTC
. | TRBJ1-2 | TRBV11-2 | once | CASSTSTDQYGYTF | TGTGCCAGCAGCACTTCGACAGATCAGTATGGCTACACCTTC
. | TRBJ2-2 | TRBV19 | . | CATLEGPGELFF | TGTGCCACCTTGGAGGGCCCCGGGGAGCTGTTTTTT
. | TRBJ1-5 | TRBV6-1 | . | CASLRSAGLNQPQHF | TGTGCCAGTCTTCGATCGGCAGGGCTCAATCAGCCCCAGCATTTT
. | TRBJ2-1 | TRBV4-2 | . | CASSQETLSYNEQFF | TGTGCCAGCAGCCAAGAGACTCTCTCCTACAATGAGCAGTTCTTC